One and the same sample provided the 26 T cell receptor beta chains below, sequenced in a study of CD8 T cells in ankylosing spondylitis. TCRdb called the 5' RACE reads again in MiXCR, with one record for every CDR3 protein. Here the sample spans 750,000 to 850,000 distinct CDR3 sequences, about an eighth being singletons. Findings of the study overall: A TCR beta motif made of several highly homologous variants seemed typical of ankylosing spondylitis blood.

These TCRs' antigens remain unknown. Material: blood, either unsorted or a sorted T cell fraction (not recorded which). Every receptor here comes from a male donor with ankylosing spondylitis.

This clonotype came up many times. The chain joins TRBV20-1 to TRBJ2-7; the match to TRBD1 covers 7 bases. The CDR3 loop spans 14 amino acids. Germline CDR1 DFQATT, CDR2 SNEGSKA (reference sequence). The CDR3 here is CTTVATGNSYEQYF. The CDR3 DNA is TGCACCACCGTAGCGACAGGGAACTCCTACGAGCAGTACTTC.

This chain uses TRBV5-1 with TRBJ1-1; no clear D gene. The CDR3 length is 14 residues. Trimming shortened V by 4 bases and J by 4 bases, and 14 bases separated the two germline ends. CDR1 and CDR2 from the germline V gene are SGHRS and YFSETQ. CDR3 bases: TGCGCCAGCAGCGGACTCGTAGGCAGCACTGAAGCTTTCTTT. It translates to CASSGLVGSTEAFF.

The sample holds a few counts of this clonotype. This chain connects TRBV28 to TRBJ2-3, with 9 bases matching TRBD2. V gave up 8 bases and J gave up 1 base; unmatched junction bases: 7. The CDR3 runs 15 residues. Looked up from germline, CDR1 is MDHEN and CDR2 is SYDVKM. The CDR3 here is CASGIAGAGTDTQYF. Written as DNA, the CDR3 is TGTGCCAGCGGGATAGCGGGAGCAGGCACAGATACGCAGTATTTT. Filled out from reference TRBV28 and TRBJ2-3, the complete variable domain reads DVKVTQSSRYLVKRTGEKVFLECVQDMDHENMFWYRQDPGLGLRLIYFSYDVKMKEKGDIPEGYSVSREKKERFSLILESASTNQTSMYLCASGIAGAGTDTQYFGPGTRLTVL.

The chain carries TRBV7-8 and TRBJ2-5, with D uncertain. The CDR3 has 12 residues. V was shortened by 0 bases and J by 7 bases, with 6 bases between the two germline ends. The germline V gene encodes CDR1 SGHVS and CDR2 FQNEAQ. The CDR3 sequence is CASSLAGPTQYF. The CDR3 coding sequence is TGTGCCAGCAGCTTAGCTGGGCCGACCCAGTACTTC.

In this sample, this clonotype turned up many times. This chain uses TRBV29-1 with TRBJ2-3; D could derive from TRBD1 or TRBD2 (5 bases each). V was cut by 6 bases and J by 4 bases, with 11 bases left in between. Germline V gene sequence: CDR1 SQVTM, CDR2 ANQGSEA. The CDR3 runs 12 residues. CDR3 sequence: CSVLRGPDTQYF. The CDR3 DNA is TGCAGCGTGCTTAGGGGACCAGATACGCAGTATTTT.

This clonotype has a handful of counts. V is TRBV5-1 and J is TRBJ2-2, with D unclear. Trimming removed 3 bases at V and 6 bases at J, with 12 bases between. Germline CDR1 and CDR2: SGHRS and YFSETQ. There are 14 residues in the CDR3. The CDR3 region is CASSSGSPSGELFF. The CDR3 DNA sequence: TGCGCCAGCAGCTCCGGGTCCCCCTCCGGGGAGCTGTTTTTT.

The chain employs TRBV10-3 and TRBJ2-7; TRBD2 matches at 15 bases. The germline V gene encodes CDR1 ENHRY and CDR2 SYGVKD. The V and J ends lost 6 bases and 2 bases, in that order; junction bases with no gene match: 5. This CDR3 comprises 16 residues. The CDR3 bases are TGTGCCATCAGCCGCGGACTAGCGGGAGGGCCCTACGAGCAGTACTTC. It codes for CAISRGLAGGPYEQYF.

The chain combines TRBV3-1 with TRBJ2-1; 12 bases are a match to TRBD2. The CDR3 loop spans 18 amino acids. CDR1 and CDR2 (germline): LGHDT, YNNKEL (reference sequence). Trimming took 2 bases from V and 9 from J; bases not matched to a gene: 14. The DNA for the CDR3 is TGTGCCAGCAGCCAACCCCCGACTAGCGGGAGTTCCCATTTTGAGCAGTTCTTC. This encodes CASSQPPTSGSSHFEQFF.

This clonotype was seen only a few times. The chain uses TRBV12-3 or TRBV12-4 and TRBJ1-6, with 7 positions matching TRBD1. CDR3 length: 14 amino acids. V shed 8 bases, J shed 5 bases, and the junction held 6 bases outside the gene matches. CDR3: CASRPGQHNSPLHF. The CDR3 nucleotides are TGTGCCAGCCGTCCGGGACAGCATAATTCACCCCTCCACTTT.

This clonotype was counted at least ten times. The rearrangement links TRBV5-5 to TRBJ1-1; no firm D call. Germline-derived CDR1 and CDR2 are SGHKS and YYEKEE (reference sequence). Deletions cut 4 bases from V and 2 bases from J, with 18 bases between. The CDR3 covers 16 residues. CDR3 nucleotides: TGTGCCAGCAGCCCCGGCACAGCTACCTTTAACACTGAAGCTTTCTTT. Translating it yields CASSPGTATFNTEAFF. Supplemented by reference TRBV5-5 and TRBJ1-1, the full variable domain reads DAGVTQSPTHLIKTRGQQVTLRCSPISGHKSVSWYQQVLGQGPQFIFQYYEKEERGRGNFPDRFSARQFPNYSSELNVNALLLGDSALYLCASSPGTATFNTEAFFGQGTRLTVV.

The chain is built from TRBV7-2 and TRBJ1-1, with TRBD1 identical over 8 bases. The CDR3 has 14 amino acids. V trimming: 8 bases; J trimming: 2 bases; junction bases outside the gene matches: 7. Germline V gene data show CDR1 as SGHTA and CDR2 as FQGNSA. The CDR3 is CASGRGRDNTEAFF. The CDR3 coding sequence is TGTGCCAGCGGCAGGGGGCGCGACAACACTGAAGCTTTCTTT.

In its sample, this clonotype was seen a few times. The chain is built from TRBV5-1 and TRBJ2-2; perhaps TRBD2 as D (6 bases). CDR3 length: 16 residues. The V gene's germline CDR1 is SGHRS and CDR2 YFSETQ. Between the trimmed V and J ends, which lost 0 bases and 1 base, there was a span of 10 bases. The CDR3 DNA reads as TGCGCCAGCAGCTTGGGTAGCGGCGGGAACACCGGGGAGCTGTTTTTT. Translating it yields CASSLGSGGNTGELFF.

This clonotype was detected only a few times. CDR3: CASSPRLAEAKNIQYF. CDR3 nucleotides: TGTGCCAGCAGCCCCCGACTAGCCGAAGCCAAAAACATTCAGTACTTC. V gene TRBV7-6 combines with J gene TRBJ2-4, with 7 bases fitting TRBD2. The CDR3 spans 16 residues. Germline CDR1 SGHVS, CDR2 FNYEAQ. V lost 5 bases, J lost 0 bases, and 7 bases stayed unmatched.

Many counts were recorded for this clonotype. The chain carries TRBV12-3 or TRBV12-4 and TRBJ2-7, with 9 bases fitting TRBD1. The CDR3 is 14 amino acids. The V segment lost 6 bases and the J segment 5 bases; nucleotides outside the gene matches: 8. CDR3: CASSLDRGGNEQYF. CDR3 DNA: TGTGCCAGCAGCCTGGACAGGGGTGGGAACGAGCAGTACTTC.

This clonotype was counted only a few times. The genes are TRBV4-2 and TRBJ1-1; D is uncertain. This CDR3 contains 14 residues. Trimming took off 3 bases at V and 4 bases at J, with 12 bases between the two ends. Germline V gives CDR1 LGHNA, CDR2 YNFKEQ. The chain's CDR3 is CASSQSRKGTEAFF. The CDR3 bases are TGTGCCAGCAGCCAGTCAAGGAAAGGCACTGAAGCTTTCTTT.

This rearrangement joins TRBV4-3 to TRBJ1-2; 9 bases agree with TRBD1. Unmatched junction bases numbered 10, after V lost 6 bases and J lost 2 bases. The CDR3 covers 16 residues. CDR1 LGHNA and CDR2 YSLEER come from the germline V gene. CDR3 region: CASSQFPGQGNYGYTF. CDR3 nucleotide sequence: TGCGCCAGCAGTCAATTTCCGGGACAGGGAAACTATGGCTACACCTTC.

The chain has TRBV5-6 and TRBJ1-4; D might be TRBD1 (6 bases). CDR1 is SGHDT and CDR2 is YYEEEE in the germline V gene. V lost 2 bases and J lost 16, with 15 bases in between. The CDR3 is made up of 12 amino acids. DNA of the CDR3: TGTGCCAGCAGCTTCGACGGGACACAGGCGTTTTTT. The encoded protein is CASSFDGTQAFF.

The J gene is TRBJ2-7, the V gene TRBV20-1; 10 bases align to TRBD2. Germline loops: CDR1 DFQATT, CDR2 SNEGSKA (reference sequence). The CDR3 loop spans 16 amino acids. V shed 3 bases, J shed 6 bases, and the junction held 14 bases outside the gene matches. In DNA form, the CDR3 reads TGCAGTGCTAGGGTTCCTAGCGGGAGCATGACGGGCGAGCAGTACTTC. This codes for CSARVPSGSMTGEQYF.

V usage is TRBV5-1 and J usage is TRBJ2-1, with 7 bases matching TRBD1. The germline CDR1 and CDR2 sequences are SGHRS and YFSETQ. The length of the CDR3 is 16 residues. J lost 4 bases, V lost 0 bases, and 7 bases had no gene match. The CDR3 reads CASSLVAGGRYNEQFF. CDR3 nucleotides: TGCGCCAGCAGCTTGGTGGCAGGGGGACGATACAATGAGCAGTTCTTC.

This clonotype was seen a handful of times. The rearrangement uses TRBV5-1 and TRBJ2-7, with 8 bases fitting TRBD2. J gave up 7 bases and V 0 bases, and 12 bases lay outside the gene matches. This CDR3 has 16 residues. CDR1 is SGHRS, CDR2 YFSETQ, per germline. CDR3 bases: TGCGCCAGCAGCTTGGCCAGTAGCGGGGATCTGTGGGAGCAGTACTTC. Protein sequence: CASSLASSGDLWEQYF. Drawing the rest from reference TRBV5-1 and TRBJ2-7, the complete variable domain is KAGVTQTPRYLIKTRGQQVTLSCSPISGHRSVSWYQQTPGQGLQFLFEYFSETQRNKGNFPGRFSGRQFSNSRSEMNVSTLELGDSALYLCASSLASSGDLWEQYFGPGTRLTVT.

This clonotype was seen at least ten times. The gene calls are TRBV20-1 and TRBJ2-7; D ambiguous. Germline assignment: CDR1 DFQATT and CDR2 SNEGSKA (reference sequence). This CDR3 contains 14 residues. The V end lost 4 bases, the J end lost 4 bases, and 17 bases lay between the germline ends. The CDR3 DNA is TGCAGTGCTACTCCGGCCAGGAGTTTGTACGAGCAGTACTTC. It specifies CSATPARSLYEQYF.

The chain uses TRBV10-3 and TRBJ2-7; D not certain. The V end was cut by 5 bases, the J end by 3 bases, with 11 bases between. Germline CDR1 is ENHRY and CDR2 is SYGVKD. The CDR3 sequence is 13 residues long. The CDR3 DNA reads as TGTGCCATCAGTAGGACCGGATTCTACGAGCAGTACTTC. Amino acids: CAISRTGFYEQYF.

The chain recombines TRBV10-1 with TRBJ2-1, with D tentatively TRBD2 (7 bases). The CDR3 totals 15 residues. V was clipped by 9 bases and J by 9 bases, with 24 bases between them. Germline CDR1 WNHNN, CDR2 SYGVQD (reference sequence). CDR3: CASNHREGGVGEQFF. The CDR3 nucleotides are TGCGCCAGTAATCACAGGGAGGGAGGCGTGGGTGAGCAGTTCTTC.

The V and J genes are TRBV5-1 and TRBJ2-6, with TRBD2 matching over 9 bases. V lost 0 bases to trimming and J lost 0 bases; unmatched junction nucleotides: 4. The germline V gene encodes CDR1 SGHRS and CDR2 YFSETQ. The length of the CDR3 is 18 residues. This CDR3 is CASSLELAGHSGANVLTF. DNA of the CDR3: TGCGCCAGCAGCTTGGAACTAGCGGGCCACTCTGGGGCCAACGTCCTGACTTTC.

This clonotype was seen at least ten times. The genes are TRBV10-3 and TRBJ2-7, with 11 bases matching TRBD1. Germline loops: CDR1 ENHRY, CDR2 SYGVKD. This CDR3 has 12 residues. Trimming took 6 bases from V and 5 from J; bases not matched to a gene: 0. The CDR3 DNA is TGTGCCATCAGGGGACAGGGGGACGAGCAGTACTTC. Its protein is CAIRGQGDEQYF.

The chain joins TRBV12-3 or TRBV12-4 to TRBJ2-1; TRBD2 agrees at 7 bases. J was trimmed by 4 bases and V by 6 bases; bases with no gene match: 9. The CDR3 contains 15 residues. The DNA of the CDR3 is TGTGCCAGCAGGGTTACTAGCGTCCCTTACAATGAGCAGTTCTTC. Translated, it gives CASRVTSVPYNEQFF.